This TCR beta chain comes out of a study of cytomegalovirus exposure and HLA in healthy donors. Sequencing was performed with immunoSEQ multiplex PCR; in TCRdb, only in-frame clones are kept and a portion is missing. The sample includes under 150,000 clones, around 86% of them seen just once. The germline gives CDR1 SGDLS, CDR2 YYNGEE. The CDR3 length is 13 residues. V was cut by 4 bases and J by 7 bases, with 11 bases left in between. This clonotype was obtained from a man between 18 and 35 years old in good health and CMV-seropositive. The chain recombines TRBV9 with TRBJ2-2; D is undetermined. Input material: PBMCs. The CDR3 region is CASSPEVLGELFF. For the CDR3, the DNA is TGTGCCAGCAGCCCAGAGGTCCTCGGGGAGCTGTTTTTT. The full variable domain, rest sourced from reference TRBV9 and TRBJ2-2, is DSGVTQTPKHLITATGQRVTLRCSPRSGDLSVYWYQQSLDQGLQFLIQYYNGEERAKGNILERFSAQQFPDLHSELNLSSLELGDSALYFCASSPEVLGELFFGEGSRLTVL.